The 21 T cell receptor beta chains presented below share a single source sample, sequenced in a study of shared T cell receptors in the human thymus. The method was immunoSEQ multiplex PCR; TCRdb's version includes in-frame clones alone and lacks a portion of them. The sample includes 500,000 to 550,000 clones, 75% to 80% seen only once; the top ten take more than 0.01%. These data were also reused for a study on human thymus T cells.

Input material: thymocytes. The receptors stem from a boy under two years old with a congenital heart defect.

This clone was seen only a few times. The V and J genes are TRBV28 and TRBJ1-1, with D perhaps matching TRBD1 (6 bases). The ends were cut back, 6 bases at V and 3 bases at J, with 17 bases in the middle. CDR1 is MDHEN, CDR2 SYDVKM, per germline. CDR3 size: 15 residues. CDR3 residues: CASRRRGAMDTEAFF. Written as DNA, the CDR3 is TGTGCCAGCAGGCGACGGGGGGCTATGGACACTGAAGCTTTCTTT.

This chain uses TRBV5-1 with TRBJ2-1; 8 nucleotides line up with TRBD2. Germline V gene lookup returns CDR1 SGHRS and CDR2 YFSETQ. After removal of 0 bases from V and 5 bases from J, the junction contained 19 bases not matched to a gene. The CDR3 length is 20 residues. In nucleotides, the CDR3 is TGCGCCAGCAGCTTGGCCGGCGAAGGCGGGAGGCCACCCACCGACAATGAGCAGTTCTTC. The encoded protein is CASSLAGEGGRPPTDNEQFF.

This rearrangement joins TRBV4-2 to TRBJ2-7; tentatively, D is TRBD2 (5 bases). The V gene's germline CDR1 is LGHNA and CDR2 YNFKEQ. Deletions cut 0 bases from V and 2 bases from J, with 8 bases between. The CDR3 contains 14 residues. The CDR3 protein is CASSQDRLPYEQYF. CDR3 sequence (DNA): TGTGCCAGCAGCCAAGATCGACTACCCTACGAGCAGTACTTC.

CDR3: CASGNGSTDTQYF. Here the CDR3 DNA reads TGCGCCAGCGGTAACGGGAGCACAGATACGCAGTATTTT. The chain has TRBV4-3 and TRBJ2-3; the D is unclear. V was cut by 8 bases and J by 0 bases, with 9 bases left in between. Per germline, CDR1 LGHNA and CDR2 YSLEER. CDR3 length equals 13 residues.

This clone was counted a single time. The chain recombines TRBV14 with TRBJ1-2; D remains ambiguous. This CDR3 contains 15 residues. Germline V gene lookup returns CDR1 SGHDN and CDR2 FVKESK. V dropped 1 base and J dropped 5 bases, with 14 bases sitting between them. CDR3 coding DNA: TGTGCCAGCAGCCAAGTTAGAGGGTTACCTTATGGCTACACCTTC. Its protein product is CASSQVRGLPYGYTF.

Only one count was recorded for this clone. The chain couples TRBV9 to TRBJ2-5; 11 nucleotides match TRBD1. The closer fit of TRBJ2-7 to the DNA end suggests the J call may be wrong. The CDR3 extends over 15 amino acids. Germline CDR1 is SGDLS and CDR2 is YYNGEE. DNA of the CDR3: TGTGCCAGCAGCGTATCGGGACAGGGGGCCTACGAGCAGTACTTC. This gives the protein CASSVSGQGAYEQYF.

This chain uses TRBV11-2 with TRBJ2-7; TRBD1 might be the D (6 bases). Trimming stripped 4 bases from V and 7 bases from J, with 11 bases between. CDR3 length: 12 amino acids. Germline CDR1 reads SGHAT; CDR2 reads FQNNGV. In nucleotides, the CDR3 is TGTGCCAGCAGCTGCTACAGGGCAGAGCAGTACTTC. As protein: CASSCYRAEQYF.

CDR3 residues: CASRKRTDNQETQYF. In DNA form, the CDR3 reads TGTGCCAGCAGGAAACGAACAGATAACCAAGAGACCCAGTACTTC. The chain employs TRBV27 and TRBJ2-5; D not certain. The CDR3 sequence is 15 residues long. Germline CDR1 and CDR2: MNHEY and SMNVEV (reference sequence). V shed 6 bases and J shed 0 bases, with 14 bases lying between them.

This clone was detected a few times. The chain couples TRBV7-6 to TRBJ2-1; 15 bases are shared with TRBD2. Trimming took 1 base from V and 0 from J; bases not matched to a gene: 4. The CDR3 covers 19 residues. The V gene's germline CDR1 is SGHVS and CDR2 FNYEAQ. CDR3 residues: CASSLDRTSGRGSYNEQFF. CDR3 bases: TGTGCCAGCAGCTTAGACCGGACTAGCGGGAGGGGCTCCTACAATGAGCAGTTCTTC.

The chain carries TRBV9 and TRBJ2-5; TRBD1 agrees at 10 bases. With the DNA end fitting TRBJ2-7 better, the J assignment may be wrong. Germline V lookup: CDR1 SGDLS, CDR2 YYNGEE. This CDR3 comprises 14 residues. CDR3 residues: CASSVGTGAGEQYF. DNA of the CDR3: TGTGCCAGCAGCGTGGGGACAGGGGCGGGCGAGCAGTACTTC.

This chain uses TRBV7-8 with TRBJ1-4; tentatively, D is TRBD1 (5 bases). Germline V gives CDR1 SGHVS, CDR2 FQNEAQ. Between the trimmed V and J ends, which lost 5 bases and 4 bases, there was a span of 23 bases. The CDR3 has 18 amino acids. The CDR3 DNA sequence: TGTGCCAGCAGCCCCCGTAGGGACTGGGGCGTCAATAATGAAAAACTGTTTTTT. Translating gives CASSPRRDWGVNNEKLFF.

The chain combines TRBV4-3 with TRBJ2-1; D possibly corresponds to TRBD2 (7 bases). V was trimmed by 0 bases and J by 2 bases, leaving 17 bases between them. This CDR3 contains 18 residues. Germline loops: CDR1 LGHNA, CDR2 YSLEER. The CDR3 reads CASSQEGRGAPPYNEQFF. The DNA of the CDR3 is TGCGCCAGCAGCCAAGAAGGGAGGGGGGCGCCCCCCTACAATGAGCAGTTCTTC.

The CDR3, as DNA: TGTGCCAGCACCGAAAGGGGGAGGGGGACATTGTCGTTATTCGGCTACACCTTC. This gives the protein CASTERGRGTLSLFGYTF. V is TRBV21-1 and J is TRBJ1-2. TRBV21-1 is assigned pseudogene status. The CDR3 totals 18 residues.

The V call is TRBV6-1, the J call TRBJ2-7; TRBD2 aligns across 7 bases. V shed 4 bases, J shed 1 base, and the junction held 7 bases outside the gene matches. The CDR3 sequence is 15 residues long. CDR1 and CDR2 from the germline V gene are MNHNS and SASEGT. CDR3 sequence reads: CASSASSGPSYEQYF. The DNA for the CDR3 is TGTGCCAGCAGTGCGAGTAGCGGGCCATCCTACGAGCAGTACTTC.

The CDR3 sequence is CASSQDGKGLGSETQYF. The CDR3 bases are TGCGCCAGCAGCCAAGATGGGAAGGGGTTGGGGTCGGAGACCCAGTACTTC. The chain couples TRBV4-3 to TRBJ2-5; D is possibly TRBD1 (5 bases). The V gene's germline CDR1 is LGHNA and CDR2 YSLEER. Trimming shortened V by 0 bases and J by 5 bases, and 19 bases separated the two germline ends. The CDR3 is made up of 17 amino acids.

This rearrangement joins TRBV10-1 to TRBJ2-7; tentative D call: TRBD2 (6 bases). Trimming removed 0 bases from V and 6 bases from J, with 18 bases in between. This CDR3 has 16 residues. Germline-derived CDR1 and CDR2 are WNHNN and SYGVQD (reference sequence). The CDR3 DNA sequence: TGCGCCAGCAGTGAGTCGACTCTGGAGGGAGGCGGCGAGCAGTACTTC. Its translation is CASSESTLEGGGEQYF.

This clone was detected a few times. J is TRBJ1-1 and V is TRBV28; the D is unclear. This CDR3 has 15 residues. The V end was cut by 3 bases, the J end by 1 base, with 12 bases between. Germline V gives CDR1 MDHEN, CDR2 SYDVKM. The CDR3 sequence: CASSFWSGSNTEAFF. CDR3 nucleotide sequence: TGTGCCAGCAGTTTCTGGTCCGGGTCGAACACTGAAGCTTTCTTT. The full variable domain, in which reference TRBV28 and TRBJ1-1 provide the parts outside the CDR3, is DVKVTQSSRYLVKRTGEKVFLECVQDMDHENMFWYRQDPGLGLRLIYFSYDVKMKEKGDIPEGYSVSREKKERFSLILESASTNQTSMYLCASSFWSGSNTEAFFGQGTRLTVV.

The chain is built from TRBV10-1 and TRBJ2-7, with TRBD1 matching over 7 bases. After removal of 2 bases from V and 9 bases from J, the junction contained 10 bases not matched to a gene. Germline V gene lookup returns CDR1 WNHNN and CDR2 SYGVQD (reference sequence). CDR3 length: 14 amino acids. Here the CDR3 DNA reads TGCGCCAGCAGTGAGGAGGGACAGCCGACCGGGCAGTACTTC. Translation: CASSEEGQPTGQYF.

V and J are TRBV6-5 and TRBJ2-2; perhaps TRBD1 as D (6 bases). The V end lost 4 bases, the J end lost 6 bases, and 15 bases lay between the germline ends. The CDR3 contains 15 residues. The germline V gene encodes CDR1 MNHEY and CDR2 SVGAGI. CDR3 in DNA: TGTGCCAGCAGTTGTTACAGGGTGTCGTCCGGGGAGCTGTTTTTT. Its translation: CASSCYRVSSGELFF.

The CDR3 loop is CASSSRDRYEQYF. CDR3 nucleotides: TGTGCCAGCAGCTCCCGGGACAGATACGAGCAGTACTTC. The V and J genes are TRBV7-2 and TRBJ2-7, with 7 bases that match TRBD1. Unmatched junction bases numbered 4, after V lost 4 bases and J lost 4 bases. The V gene's germline CDR1 is SGHTA and CDR2 FQGNSA. CDR3 length: 13 residues.

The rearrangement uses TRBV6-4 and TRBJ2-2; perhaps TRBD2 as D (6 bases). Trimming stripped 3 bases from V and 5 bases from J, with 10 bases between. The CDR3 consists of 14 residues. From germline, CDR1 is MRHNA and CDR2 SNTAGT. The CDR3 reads CASSEGGGTGELFF. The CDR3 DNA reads TGTGCCAGCAGTGAGGGGGGAGGTACCGGGGAGCTGTTTTTT.